A single sample gave rise to the 8 T cell receptor beta chains below, sequenced in a study of shared clonotypes between healthy human individuals (dated by TCRdb to the early 2020s). Library construction relied on the immunoSEQ multiplex PCR assay. TCRdb's version of the immuneACCESS table is confined to in-frame rearrangements and falls short of the full clone set. An unresolved V gene accounts for under half of the shortfall where checked; the remainder is of unknown origin. For this sample the table gives roughly 2,000,000 clones, of which about 95% were detected only once. The ten biggest clones cover around 1.2% of the sample. CD8 naive samples consisted of CD45RO-negative cells that were positively selected for CCR7, yielding a CD45RA+CCR7+ population without TemRA cells. Material: naive CD8+ T cells sorted from blood. This specimen's cell subset or site label, interpreted: CD45RA+CCR7+. All receptors derive from a man younger than 30 in good health.

The CDR3: CASRTSEYSYEQYF. DNA of the CDR3: TGTGCCAGCAGGACTAGCGAGTACTCCTACGAGCAGTACTTC. The chain carries TRBV5-6 and TRBJ2-7, with 8 nucleotides matching TRBD2. Germline CDR1 SGHDT, CDR2 YYEEEE. This CDR3 is built from 14 residues. The J segment lost 0 bases and the V segment lost 5 bases, leaving 4 bases of the junction unmatched.

As regards this clone: Other nucleotide sequences in the sample specify the same CDR3. The chain combines TRBV7-9 with TRBJ1-1, with unresolved D. V was cut by 1 base and J by 4 bases, with 7 bases left in between. Germline loops: CDR1 SEHNR, CDR2 FQNEAQ (reference sequence). This CDR3 is 13 amino acids long. In nucleotides, the CDR3 is TGTGCCAGCAGCTTAGTGTCCGGCACTGAAGCTTTCTTT. This encodes CASSLVSGTEAFF.

This sequence joins TRBV29-1 and TRBJ2-1; D unresolved. Trimming stripped 6 bases from V and 5 bases from J, with 17 bases between. CDR1 SQVTM and CDR2 ANQGSEA come from the germline V gene. The CDR3 has 14 amino acids. DNA of the CDR3: TGCAGCGTCGCCCAGGTCCCCCCCGACAATGAGCAGTTCTTC. Translation gives CSVAQVPPDNEQFF.

This clone was recorded only once. The sample carries other DNA sequences with the same CDR3. V usage is TRBV7-9 and J usage is TRBJ1-2; D is possibly TRBD1 (5 bases). The CDR3 runs to 13 residues. Trimming pared 4 bases from V and 5 bases from J, leaving 11 bases between. Per germline, CDR1 SEHNR and CDR2 FQNEAQ (reference sequence). CDR3 sequence reads: CASSSTGAYGYTF. CDR3 DNA sequence: TGTGCCAGCAGCTCTACCGGGGCTTATGGCTACACCTTC.

The gene calls are TRBV27 and TRBJ2-7; possible D gene TRBD1, 6 bases. Looked up from germline, CDR1 is MNHEY and CDR2 is SMNVEV (reference sequence). Trimming shortened V by 5 bases and J by 3 bases, and 11 bases separated the two germline ends. The CDR3 spans 13 residues. The CDR3 here is CASSLNRDYEQYF. The CDR3 nucleotides read TGTGCCAGCAGTCTCAACAGGGACTACGAGCAGTACTTC.

The V gene is TRBV11-2, the J gene TRBJ2-1, with 15 bases aligning to TRBD2. The CDR3 is made up of 18 amino acids. Trimming cost V 5 bases and J 0 bases; bases outside gene matches: 5. Germline V gives CDR1 SGHAT, CDR2 FQNNGV. CDR3 DNA: TGTGCCAGCAGCCTCGGACTAGCGGGAGGGAGCTCCTACAATGAGCAGTTCTTC. Translated, it gives CASSLGLAGGSSYNEQFF.

The gene calls are TRBV9 and TRBJ2-3; possible D gene TRBD2, 5 bases. CDR3 length equals 16 residues. Trimming pared 2 bases from V and 0 bases from J, leaving 13 bases between. Germline V gene data show CDR1 as SGDLS and CDR2 as YYNGEE. CDR3 nucleotide sequence: TGTGCCAGCAGCGTCTACGGGGTCTCTAGCACAGATACGCAGTATTTT. Its protein product is CASSVYGVSSTDTQYF.

CDR3 nucleotide sequence: TGTGCCAGTAGTGTCCTAGCGGGAGCGGGGAATGAGCAGTTCTTC. Residues: CASSVLAGAGNEQFF. The chain couples TRBV19 to TRBJ2-1, with 10 bases identical to TRBD2. The CDR3 length is 15 residues. The trim removed 5 bases at V and 7 bases at J, leaving 8 bases unmatched. Germline CDR1 and CDR2: LNHDA and SQIVND (reference sequence).